The text below deals with one T cell receptor beta chain. TCRdb's copy holds only in-frame clones and misses some; the assay was immunoSEQ multiplex PCR. This repertoire shows about 76,000 clones, under 95% found once; its top ten account for approximately 4.7%. The sample comes from a study of resident and recirculating memory T cells in vitiligo. Germline values: CDR1 SGHTA, CDR2 FQGTGA. V shed 5 bases and J 6 bases; nucleotides not matched to a gene: 6. The CDR3 length is 14 residues. No patient showed confetti depigmentation, a clinical sign of active disease. Anyone treated within the previous three months was excluded.

The source is a male donor with vitiligo. This rearrangement joins TRBV7-3 to TRBJ2-1; 8 bases are shared with TRBD2. The sequenced material came from blood. Here the CDR3 DNA reads TGTGCCAGCAGCCTCCAGGGGACTAGCAATGAGCAGTTCTTC. It encodes CASSLQGTSNEQFF.